Listed below are T cell receptor beta chains from one sample, sequenced in a study of CD8 T cells in Susac syndrome. Each CDR3 protein gets one entry after TCRdb re-called the immunoSEQ multiplex PCR reads with MiXCR. The sample consists of about 90,000 distinct CDR3 sequences, around 96% of them appearing once. The sequencing input was CD8+ T cells from PBMCs. These receptors were collected from a human donor with Susac syndrome. CDR3s include the opening cysteine and the closing phenylalanine or tryptophan. Fields, in order: D gene, V gene, J gene, clone size, CDR3 protein, CDR3 DNA. The D gene is left open where the match is weak. Size values are once, few and many counts, or a class for expanded clones, and some rows have none.

d_gene: TRBD1; v_gene: TRBV30; j_gene: TRBJ1-3; abundance: NA; CDR3aa: CACDRGSGNTIYF; CDR3nt: TGTGCCTGCGACAGGGGATCTGGAAACACCATATATTTT
d_gene: TRBD2; v_gene: TRBV30; j_gene: TRBJ2-5; abundance: NA; CDR3aa: CAWSVPGGETQYF; CDR3nt: TGTGCCTGGAGTGTGCCGGGGGGAGAGACCCAGTACTTC
d_gene: TRBD2; v_gene: TRBV5-1; j_gene: TRBJ2-3; abundance: NA; CDR3aa: CASSLEASGRRPDTQYF; CDR3nt: TGCGCCAGCAGCTTGGAGGCTAGCGGGAGGAGGCCAGATACGCAGTATTTT
d_gene: TRBD1; v_gene: TRBV24-1; j_gene: TRBJ1-5; abundance: NA; CDR3aa: CATSDGTGNQPQHF; CDR3nt: TGTGCCACCAGTGACGGGACAGGCAATCAGCCCCAGCATTTT
d_gene: NA; v_gene: TRBV5-1; j_gene: TRBJ1-6; abundance: NA; CDR3aa: CASSLSGGADSPLHF; CDR3nt: TGCGCCAGCAGCTTGTCCGGGGGAGCTGATTCACCCCTCCACTTT
d_gene: NA; v_gene: TRBV2; j_gene: TRBJ2-1; abundance: once; CDR3aa: CASREGLLKYNEQFF; CDR3nt: TGTGCCAGCAGGGAGGGACTGCTAAAGTACAATGAGCAGTTCTTC
d_gene: TRBD1; v_gene: TRBV12-3/TRBV12-4; j_gene: TRBJ1-2; abundance: NA; CDR3aa: CASTIDRGHGYTF; CDR3nt: TGTGCCAGCACCATCGACAGGGGGCATGGCTACACCTTC
d_gene: TRBD1; v_gene: TRBV20-1; j_gene: TRBJ1-2; abundance: once; CDR3aa: CSASDPGQGNYGYTF; CDR3nt: TGCAGTGCTAGTGATCCGGGACAGGGAAATTATGGCTACACCTTC
d_gene: TRBD1; v_gene: TRBV5-1; j_gene: TRBJ2-5; abundance: NA; CDR3aa: CASRDRGETQYF; CDR3nt: TGCGCCAGCAGGGACAGGGGAGAGACCCAGTACTTC
d_gene: NA; v_gene: TRBV30; j_gene: TRBJ2-7; abundance: NA; CDR3aa: CACFRTGTGYEQYF; CDR3nt: TGTGCCTGTTTTAGGACTGGCACCGGTTACGAGCAGTACTTC
d_gene: TRBD2; v_gene: TRBV20-1; j_gene: TRBJ2-5; abundance: NA; CDR3aa: CSAPVLAGQETQYF; CDR3nt: TGCAGTGCCCCGGTGCTAGCGGGACAAGAGACCCAGTACTTC
d_gene: NA; v_gene: TRBV19; j_gene: TRBJ2-2; abundance: NA; CDR3aa: CASGMGGTGELFF; CDR3nt: TGTGCCAGTGGTATGGGAGGCACCGGGGAGCTGTTTTTT
d_gene: NA; v_gene: TRBV30; j_gene: TRBJ2-2; abundance: NA; CDR3aa: CAWSVTGELFF; CDR3nt: TGTGCCTGGAGCGTCACCGGGGAGCTGTTTTTT
d_gene: TRBD2; v_gene: TRBV9; j_gene: TRBJ2-1; abundance: NA; CDR3aa: CASSAVAGGQGEQFF; CDR3nt: TGTGCCAGCAGCGCCGTAGCGGGGGGGCAAGGTGAGCAGTTCTTC
d_gene: TRBD1; v_gene: TRBV2; j_gene: TRBJ1-2; abundance: once; CDR3aa: CASSERQGTYGYTF; CDR3nt: TGTGCCAGCAGTGAAAGACAGGGCACCTATGGCTACACCTTC
d_gene: NA; v_gene: TRBV24-1; j_gene: TRBJ2-3; abundance: NA; CDR3aa: CATSDNGRSTDTQYF; CDR3nt: TGTGCCACCAGTGACAACGGGAGAAGCACAGATACGCAGTATTTT
d_gene: NA; v_gene: TRBV20-1; j_gene: TRBJ2-1; abundance: NA; CDR3aa: CSAPLAAYNEQFF; CDR3nt: TGCAGTGCCCCCCTGGCCGCCTACAATGAGCAGTTCTTC
d_gene: NA; v_gene: TRBV30; j_gene: TRBJ1-2; abundance: once; CDR3aa: CASRTVSNYGYTF; CDR3nt: TGTGCCTCTAGGACGGTATCTAACTATGGCTACACCTTC
d_gene: NA; v_gene: TRBV2; j_gene: TRBJ1-1; abundance: NA; CDR3aa: CASSERQNTEAFF; CDR3nt: TGTGCCAGCAGTGAACGCCAGAACACTGAAGCTTTCTTT
d_gene: NA; v_gene: TRBV30; j_gene: TRBJ2-5; abundance: NA; CDR3aa: CAWSGGGQETQYF; CDR3nt: TGTGCCTGGAGCGGAGGGGGTCAAGAGACCCAGTACTTC
d_gene: TRBD1; v_gene: TRBV5-1; j_gene: TRBJ2-1; abundance: NA; CDR3aa: CASSSGTANEQFF; CDR3nt: TGCGCCAGCAGCTCCGGGACAGCCAATGAGCAGTTCTTC
d_gene: NA; v_gene: TRBV9; j_gene: TRBJ2-1; abundance: NA; CDR3aa: CASSVERGTAYNEQFF; CDR3nt: TGTGCCAGCAGCGTAGAACGGGGGACAGCCTACAATGAGCAGTTCTTC
d_gene: NA; v_gene: TRBV29-1; j_gene: TRBJ2-4; abundance: NA; CDR3aa: CSVVIGGPKNIQYF; CDR3nt: TGCAGCGTTGTAATTGGGGGTCCCAAAAACATTCAGTACTTC